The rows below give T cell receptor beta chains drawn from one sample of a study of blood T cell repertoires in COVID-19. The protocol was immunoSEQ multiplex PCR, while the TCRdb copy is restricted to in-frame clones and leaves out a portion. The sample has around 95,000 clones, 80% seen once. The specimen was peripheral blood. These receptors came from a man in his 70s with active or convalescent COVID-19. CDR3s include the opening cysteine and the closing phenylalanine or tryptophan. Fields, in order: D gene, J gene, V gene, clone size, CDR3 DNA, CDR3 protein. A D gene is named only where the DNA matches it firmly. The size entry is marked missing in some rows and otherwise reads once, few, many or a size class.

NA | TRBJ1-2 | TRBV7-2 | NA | TGTGCCAGCAGCTTAGGGTCGGCGGAGGGCTACACCTTC | CASSLGSAEGYTF
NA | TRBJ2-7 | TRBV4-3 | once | TGCGCCAGCAGCCAAGAAGGTAGCTTCTACGAGCAGTACTTC | CASSQEGSFYEQYF
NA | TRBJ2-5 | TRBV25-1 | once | TGTGCCAGCAGTAGGAGATCCGGAGAGACCCAGTACTTC | CASSRRSGETQYF
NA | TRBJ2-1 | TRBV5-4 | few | TGTGCCAGCAGCCCCGACAGGGGACTATGGGATGAGCAGTTCTTC | CASSPDRGLWDEQFF
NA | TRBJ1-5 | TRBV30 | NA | TGTGCCTGGAGTGTAGGAGGCTCTCCTGGGCCCCAGCATTTT | CAWSVGGSPGPQHF
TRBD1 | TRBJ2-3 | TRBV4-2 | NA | TGTGCCAGCAGCCAAGAAGCAGGGGGCAGTGCAGATACGCAGTATTTT | CASSQEAGGSADTQYF
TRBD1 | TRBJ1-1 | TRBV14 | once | TGTGCCAGCAGCCATCGGACAGGAGCTGGAATGAACACTGAAGCTTTCTTT | CASSHRTGAGMNTEAFF
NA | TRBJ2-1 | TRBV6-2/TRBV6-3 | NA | TGTGCCAGCAGTACCCCTCGGGGTAGCGGAGCGTACAATGAGCAGTTCTTC | CASSTPRGSGAYNEQFF
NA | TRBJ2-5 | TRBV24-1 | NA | TGTGCCACCAGCCCCGCGGGACCGGGGACCCAGTACTTC | CATSPAGPGTQYF
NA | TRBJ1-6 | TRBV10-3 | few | TGTGCCATCAGTGGACAGTATAATTCACCCCTCCACTTT | CAISGQYNSPLHF